This T cell receptor beta chain originates from a study of graft-versus-host responses after intestinal transplantation. Overall study: Those transplanted obtained multivisceral, liver-intestinal, or isolated intestinal grafts. Anti-thymocyte globulin induction preceded about three years of tacrolimus and steroid maintenance in all recipients. Whole-study results and caveats: Recipient bone marrow held GvH clones, some seen earlier in ileum or blood.

Sequencing used immunoSEQ multiplex PCR; TCRdb keeps in-frame clones, though not all of them. The repertoire holds tens of thousands of clones, approximately 88% seen once, with approximately 2.7% in the top ten. On this clone: Its matching antigen is unknown.

Trimming took 5 bases from V and 6 from J, leaving 20 bases between them. Germline CDR1 and CDR2: SGHVS and FNYEAQ. CDR3 size: 15 residues. The chain employs TRBV7-6 and TRBJ2-7, with D perhaps TRBD1 (6 bases). Sequenced here: unstimulated CD8+ T cells sorted from spleen or lymph node cells, sampled before intestinal transplant. The receptor was isolated from a human donor who received an intestinal transplant. Here the CDR3 reads CASSPTRQAVREQYF. CDR3 bases: TGTGCCAGCAGCCCGACAAGACAGGCTGTTCGCGAGCAGTACTTC.